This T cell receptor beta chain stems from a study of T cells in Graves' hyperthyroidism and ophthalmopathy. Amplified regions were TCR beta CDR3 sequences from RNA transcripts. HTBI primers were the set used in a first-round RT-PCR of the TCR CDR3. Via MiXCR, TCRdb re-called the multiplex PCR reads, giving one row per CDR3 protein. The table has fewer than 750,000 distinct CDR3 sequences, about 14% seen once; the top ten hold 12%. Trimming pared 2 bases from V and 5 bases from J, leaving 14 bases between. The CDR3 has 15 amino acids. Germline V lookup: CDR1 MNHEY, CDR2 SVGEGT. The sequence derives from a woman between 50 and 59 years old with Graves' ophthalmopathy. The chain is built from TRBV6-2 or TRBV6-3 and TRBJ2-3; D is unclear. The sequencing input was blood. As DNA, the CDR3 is TGTGCCAGCAGTTACGGCGGCTTGGTGTTAGATACGCAGTATTTT. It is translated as CASSYGGLVLDTQYF.